This record looks at one T cell receptor (beta chain) sequence and its context. Its antigen is as yet unknown. Treatment reported: about 20 received Ad26.COV2.S at low or high dose, single or two shots; 5 received placebo; per-sample allocation not given. Sampling happened 63 days after the first vaccine or placebo injection. Participants' vaccine, an Ad26 vector, delivered Wuhan-strain SARS-CoV-2 spike. This CDR3 region has 17 residues. Germline lookup yields CDR1 MNHNY and CDR2 SVGAGI (reference sequence). V shed 5 bases and J shed 5 bases, with 24 bases lying between them. This specimen comes from a study of Ad26.COV2.S vaccination and SARS-CoV-2 variants. On the study more broadly: The trial was COV1001 and the donor's arm was Ad26.COV2.S. Notes on the study in general: Breadth, reportedly substantial, characterized the spike-specific CD8+ and CD4+ T cell responses after vaccination.

Data came from immunoSEQ multiplex PCR; TCRdb stores just in-frame clones and leaves some out. Among approximately 300,000 clones listed, more than 70% were seen once. The sequence derives from a person between 18 and 59 years old who received the Ad26.COV2.S COVID-19 vaccine or a placebo. The chain combines TRBV6-6 with TRBJ1-2; TRBD1 is a possible D gene (5 bases). The material sequenced was peripheral blood, taken in a trial of Ad26.COV2.S vaccine versus placebo. CDR3 region: CASSLRRGTGDSYGYTF. In DNA, the CDR3 is TGTGCCAGCAGTCTACGGCGGGGGACGGGAGATAGTTATGGCTACACCTTC.